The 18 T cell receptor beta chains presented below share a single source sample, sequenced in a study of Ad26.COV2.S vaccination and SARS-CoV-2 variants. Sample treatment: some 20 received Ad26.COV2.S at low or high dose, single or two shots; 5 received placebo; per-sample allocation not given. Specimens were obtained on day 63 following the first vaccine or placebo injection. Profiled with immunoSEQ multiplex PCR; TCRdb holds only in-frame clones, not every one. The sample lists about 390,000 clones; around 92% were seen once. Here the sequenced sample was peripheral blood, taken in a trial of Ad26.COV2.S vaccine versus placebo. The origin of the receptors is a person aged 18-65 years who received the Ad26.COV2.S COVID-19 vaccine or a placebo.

The CDR3 is CASSPDRGGLYEQYF. The DNA of the CDR3 is TGTGCCAGCAGCCCGGACAGGGGAGGGCTTTACGAGCAGTACTTC. V gene TRBV7-9 combines with J gene TRBJ2-7, with 9 nucleotides matching TRBD1. The trim removed 5 bases at V and 4 bases at J, leaving 9 bases unmatched. Germline loops: CDR1 SEHNR, CDR2 FQNEAQ (reference sequence). The CDR3 is 15 amino acids.

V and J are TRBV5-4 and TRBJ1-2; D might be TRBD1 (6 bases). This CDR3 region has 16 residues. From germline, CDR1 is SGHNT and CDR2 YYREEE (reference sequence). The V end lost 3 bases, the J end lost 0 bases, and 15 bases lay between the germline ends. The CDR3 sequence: CASSSPTTGANYGYTF. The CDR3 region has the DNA TGTGCCAGCAGCTCTCCCACGACAGGAGCTAACTATGGCTACACCTTC.

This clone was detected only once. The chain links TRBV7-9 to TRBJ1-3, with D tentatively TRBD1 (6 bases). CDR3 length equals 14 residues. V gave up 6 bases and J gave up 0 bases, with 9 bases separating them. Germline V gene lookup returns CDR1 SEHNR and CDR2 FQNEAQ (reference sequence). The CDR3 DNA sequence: TGTGCCAGCAGACCGGACAGCTCTGGAAACACCATATATTTT. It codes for CASRPDSSGNTIYF.

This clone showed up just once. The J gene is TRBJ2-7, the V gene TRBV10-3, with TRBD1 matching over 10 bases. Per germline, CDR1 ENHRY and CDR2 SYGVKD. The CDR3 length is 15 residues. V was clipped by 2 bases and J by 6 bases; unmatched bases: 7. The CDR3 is CAISEMGQGRFEQYF. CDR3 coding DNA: TGTGCCATCAGTGAGATGGGACAGGGGCGATTCGAGCAGTACTTC.

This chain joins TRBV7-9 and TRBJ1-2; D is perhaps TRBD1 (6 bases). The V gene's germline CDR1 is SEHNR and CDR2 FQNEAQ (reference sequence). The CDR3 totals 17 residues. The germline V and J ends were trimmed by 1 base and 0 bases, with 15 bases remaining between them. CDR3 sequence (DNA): TGTGCCAGCAGCTTAGGGACAGCCCTTGGATCTAACTATGGCTACACCTTC. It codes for CASSLGTALGSNYGYTF.

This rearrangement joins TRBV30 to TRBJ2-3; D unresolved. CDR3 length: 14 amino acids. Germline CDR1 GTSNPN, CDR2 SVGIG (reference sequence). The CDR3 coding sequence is TGTGCAAGGACGGCAGCCGTCGCCGCAGATACGCAGTATTTT. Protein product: CARTAAVAADTQYF.

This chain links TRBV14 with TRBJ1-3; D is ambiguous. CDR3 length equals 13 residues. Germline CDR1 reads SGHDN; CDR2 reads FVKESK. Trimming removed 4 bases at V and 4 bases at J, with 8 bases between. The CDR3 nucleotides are TGTGCCAGCAGCCGAAAACAGGGAAACACCATATATTTT. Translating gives CASSRKQGNTIYF.

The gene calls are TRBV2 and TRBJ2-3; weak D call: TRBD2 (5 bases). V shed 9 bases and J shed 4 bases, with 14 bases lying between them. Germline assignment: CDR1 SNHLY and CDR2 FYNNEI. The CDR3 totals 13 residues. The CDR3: CASYREEADTQYF. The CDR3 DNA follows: TGTGCCAGTTATCGAGAGGAGGCAGATACGCAGTATTTT.

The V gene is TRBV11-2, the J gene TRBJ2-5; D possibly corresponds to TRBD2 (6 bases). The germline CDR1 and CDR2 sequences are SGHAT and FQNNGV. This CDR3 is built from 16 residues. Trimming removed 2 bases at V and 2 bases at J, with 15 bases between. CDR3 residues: CASSLFMVGGQETQYF. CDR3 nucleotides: TGTGCCAGCAGCTTATTTATGGTCGGGGGTCAAGAGACCCAGTACTTC.

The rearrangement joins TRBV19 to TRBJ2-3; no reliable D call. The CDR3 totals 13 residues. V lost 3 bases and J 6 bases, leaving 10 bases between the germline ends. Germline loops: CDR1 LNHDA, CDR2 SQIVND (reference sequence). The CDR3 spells CASSMSGWDTQYF. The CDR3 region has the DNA TGTGCCAGTAGTATGTCAGGCTGGGATACGCAGTATTTT.

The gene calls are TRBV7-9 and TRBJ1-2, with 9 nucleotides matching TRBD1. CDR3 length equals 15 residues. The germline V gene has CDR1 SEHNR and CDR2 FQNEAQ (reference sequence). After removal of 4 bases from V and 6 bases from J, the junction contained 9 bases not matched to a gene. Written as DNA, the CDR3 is TGTGCCAGCAGCTCGAACCTACAGGGGGCAGATGGCTACACCTTC. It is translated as CASSSNLQGADGYTF.

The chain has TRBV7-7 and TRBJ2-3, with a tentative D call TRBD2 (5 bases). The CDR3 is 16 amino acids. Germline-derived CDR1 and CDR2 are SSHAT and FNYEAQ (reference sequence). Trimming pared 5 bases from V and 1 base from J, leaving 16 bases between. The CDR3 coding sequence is TGTGCCAGCAGCCGCACCCCTGGCGGGCGCACAGATACGCAGTATTTT. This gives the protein CASSRTPGGRTDTQYF.

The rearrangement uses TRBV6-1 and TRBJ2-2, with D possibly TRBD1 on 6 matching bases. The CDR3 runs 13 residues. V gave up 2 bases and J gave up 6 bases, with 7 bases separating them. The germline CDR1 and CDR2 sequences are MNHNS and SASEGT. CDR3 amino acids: CASSETGSGELFF. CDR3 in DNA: TGTGCCAGCAGTGAAACAGGGTCCGGGGAGCTGTTTTTT.

CDR3 residues: CASSLDPRPSTGELFF. The CDR3 DNA is TGCGCCAGCAGCTTGGATCCACGGCCAAGCACCGGGGAGCTGTTTTTT. The rearrangement uses TRBV5-1 and TRBJ2-2, with unresolved D. Trimming removed 0 bases at V and 4 bases at J, with 13 bases between. This CDR3 comprises 16 residues. Per the germline V gene, CDR1 is SGHRS and CDR2 is YFSETQ. Variable domain in full (rest from reference TRBV5-1 and TRBJ2-2): KAGVTQTPRYLIKTRGQQVTLSCSPISGHRSVSWYQQTPGQGLQFLFEYFSETQRNKGNFPGRFSGRQFSNSRSEMNVSTLELGDSALYLCASSLDPRPSTGELFFGEGSRLTVL.

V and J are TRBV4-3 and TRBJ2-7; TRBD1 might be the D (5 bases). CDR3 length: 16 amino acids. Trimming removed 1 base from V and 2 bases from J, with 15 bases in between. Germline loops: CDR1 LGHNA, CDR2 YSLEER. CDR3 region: CASSQGEAPGTYEQYF. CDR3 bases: TGCGCCAGCAGCCAAGGTGAAGCACCAGGGACCTACGAGCAGTACTTC.

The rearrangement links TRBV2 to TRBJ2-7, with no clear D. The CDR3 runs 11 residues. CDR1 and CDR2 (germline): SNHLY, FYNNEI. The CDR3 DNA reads TGTGGCTCCCGGGTTAGGTACGAGCAGTACTTC. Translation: CGSRVRYEQYF. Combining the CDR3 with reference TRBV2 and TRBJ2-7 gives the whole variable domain EPEVTQTPSHQVTQMGQEVILRCVPISNHLYFYWYRQILGQKVEFLVSFYNNEISEKSEIFDDQFSVERPDGSNFTLKIRSTKLEDSAMYFCGSRVRYEQYFGPGTRLTVT.

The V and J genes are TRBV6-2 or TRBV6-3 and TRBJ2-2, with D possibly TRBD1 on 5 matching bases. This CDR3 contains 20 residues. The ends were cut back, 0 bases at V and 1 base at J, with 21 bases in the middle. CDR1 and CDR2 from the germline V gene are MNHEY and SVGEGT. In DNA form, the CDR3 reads TGTGCCAGCAGTTACTCATCGGCCCTCACAGGTGGTAAGAACACCGGGGAGCTGTTTTTT. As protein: CASSYSSALTGGKNTGELFF.

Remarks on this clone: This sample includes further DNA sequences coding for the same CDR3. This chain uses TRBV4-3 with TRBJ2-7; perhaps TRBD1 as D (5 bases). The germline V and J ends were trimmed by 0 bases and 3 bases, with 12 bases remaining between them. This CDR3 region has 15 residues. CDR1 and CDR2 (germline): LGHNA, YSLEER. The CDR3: CASSQDSDRGYEQYF. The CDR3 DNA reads TGCGCCAGCAGCCAAGACTCCGATAGGGGCTACGAGCAGTACTTC.